In this sample, the clone carrying this T cell receptor beta chain turned up many times. Researchers took RNA transcripts and amplified the TCR beta CDR3 regions from them. Carried out on the TCR CDR3, a first-round RT-PCR used the HTBI primer set. TCRdb re-called the multiplex PCR reads with MiXCR, one entry per CDR3 protein. The profile shows about 520,000 distinct CDR3 sequences, roughly 24% of them singletons. The sample is drawn from a study of T cells in Graves' hyperthyroidism and ophthalmopathy. Overall study: The authors collected peripheral blood at initial diagnosis, before any treatment.

V dropped 3 bases and J dropped 0 bases, with 9 bases sitting between them. Germline values: CDR1 LNHDA, CDR2 SQIVND (reference sequence). The CDR3 contains 14 residues. The specimen sequenced was blood. This TCR derives from a woman in her thirties with Graves' ophthalmopathy. V usage is TRBV19 and J usage is TRBJ2-7; D call uncertain. CDR3 residues: CASSIRQYSYEQYF. CDR3 DNA: TGTGCCAGTAGTATTCGGCAGTACTCCTACGAGCAGTACTTC.